The next 14 T cell receptor beta chains were all read from a single sample in a study of identical twins. MiXCR, run by TCRdb on the 5' RACE reads, gives a single entry per CDR3 protein. Altogether hundreds of thousands of distinct CDR3 sequences are present, 5.5% to 6.5% being singletons, with the ten largest covering 1.5% to 2%. The sample taken for sequencing was naive T cells sorted from blood. Source of these receptors: a man aged 18-30 years in good health.

The rearrangement links TRBV29-1 to TRBJ2-5; 8 bases are shared with TRBD1. V shed 2 bases, J shed 5 bases, and the junction held 10 bases outside the gene matches. From germline, CDR1 is SQVTM and CDR2 ANQGSEA. This CDR3 contains 15 residues. Here the CDR3 reads CSVELRQGAGETQYF. In nucleotides, the CDR3 is TGCAGCGTTGAACTACGTCAGGGGGCAGGGGAGACCCAGTACTTC.

This clonotype was counted ten times or more. The rearrangement joins TRBV6-5 to TRBJ1-5; possibly TRBD1 for D (6 bases). Germline assignment: CDR1 MNHEY and CDR2 SVGAGI. Trimming left V 6 bases short and J 3 bases short, with 9 bases between. The CDR3 has 13 amino acids. The CDR3 coding sequence is TGTGCCAGCAGCTACAGGGACAATCAGCCCCAGCATTTT. Encoded protein: CASSYRDNQPQHF.

Note on this clonotype: A much larger clone lies one base from this, so it may be a read error. The V call is TRBV24-1, the J call TRBJ2-1; TRBD2 aligns across 11 bases. The DNA matches TRBJ2-7 better at its end, which makes the J call doubtful. This CDR3 comprises 16 residues. CDR1 is KGHDR and CDR2 is SFDVKD in the germline V gene. The chain's CDR3 is CATSDLTSGSHNEQYF. As DNA, the CDR3 is TGTGCCACCAGTGATTTGACTAGCGGGAGCCACAATGAGCAGTACTTC.

About this clonotype itself: This may come from a read error, since a much larger clone is one base off. This chain links TRBV5-1 with TRBJ2-7; tentatively, D is TRBD1 (6 bases). Germline values: CDR1 SGHRS, CDR2 YFSETQ. The CDR3 loop spans 14 amino acids. The DNA for the CDR3 is TGCGCCAGCAGCTTGGACAGGGACACCTACAAGCAGTACGTC. It encodes CASSLDRDTYKQYV.

The CDR3 sequence: CASSERLSRAQPQHF. In DNA form, the CDR3 reads TGCGCCAGCAGCGAAAGATTGTCCCGGGCCCAGCCCCAGCATTTT. The rearrangement uses TRBV4-1 and TRBJ1-5; D remains unclear. Trimming cost V 5 bases and J 7 bases, with 18 bases left between them. Germline CDR1 MGHRA, CDR2 YSYEKL. This CDR3 spans 15 amino acids.

This clonotype was seen repeatedly, ten times or more. The rearrangement uses TRBV12-3 or TRBV12-4 and TRBJ1-6; 7 nucleotides line up with TRBD1. The CDR3 has 14 amino acids. J was trimmed by 10 bases and V by 5 bases; bases with no gene match: 8. CDR3 region: CASSPNRGGSPLHF. CDR3 DNA: TGTGCCAGCAGTCCGAACAGGGGCGGATCACCCCTCCACTTT.

This clonotype has a count of ten or more. The V call is TRBV12-3 or TRBV12-4, the J call TRBJ2-7; 8 nucleotides line up with TRBD2. The CDR3 sequence is 15 residues long. The J segment lost 4 bases and the V segment lost 3 bases, leaving 8 bases of the junction unmatched. CDR3 DNA: TGTGCCAGCAGTTTTTCGGGGGGGCGTGGGTACGAGCAGTACTTC. Residues: CASSFSGGRGYEQYF.

Ten or more counts support this clonotype. The chain has TRBV20-1 and TRBJ2-3; possible D gene TRBD1, 8 bases. With 0 bases removed from V and 12 bases from J, the gap between germline ends came to 22 bases. Germline CDR1 is DFQATT and CDR2 is SNEGSKA (reference sequence). The CDR3 consists of 15 residues. CDR3 sequence reads: CSARDPQLTGEGQYF. CDR3 nucleotides: TGCAGTGCTAGAGACCCGCAATTGACAGGGGAGGGTCAGTATTTT.

The rearrangement uses TRBV19 and TRBJ2-3, with D perhaps given as TRBD1 or TRBD2 (5 bases each). Trimming removed 5 bases at V and 1 base at J, with 13 bases between. CDR1 is LNHDA and CDR2 is SQIVND in the germline V gene (reference sequence). This CDR3 spans 15 amino acids. The CDR3 DNA follows: TGTGCCAGTAGTGTTGGGGCGGGTGGCACAGATACGCAGTATTTT. Protein product: CASSVGAGGTDTQYF.

This chain connects TRBV27 to TRBJ2-1, with D possibly TRBD2 on 6 matching bases. The length of the CDR3 is 15 residues. V was trimmed by 6 bases and J by 2 bases, leaving 14 bases between them. Germline values: CDR1 MNHEY, CDR2 SMNVEV (reference sequence). This CDR3 is CASRPRGVTYNEQFF. The CDR3 DNA is TGTGCCAGCAGACCCCGCGGGGTGACCTACAATGAGCAGTTCTTC.

The sample holds many counts of this clonotype. The chain recombines TRBV20-1 with TRBJ2-1; 14 bases are a match to TRBD2. V trimming: 1 base; J trimming: 0 bases; junction bases outside the gene matches: 8. The CDR3 has 19 amino acids. Germline V gene data show CDR1 as DFQATT and CDR2 as SNEGSKA (reference sequence). The CDR3 protein is CSARATSGRARGSYNEQFF. Here the CDR3 DNA reads TGCAGTGCTAGAGCGACTAGCGGGAGGGCCCGGGGCTCCTACAATGAGCAGTTCTTC.

This clonotype has a count of ten or more. This chain connects TRBV2 to TRBJ2-7; D remains unclear. The V end was cut by 3 bases, the J end by 2 bases, with 11 bases between. The CDR3 runs 14 residues. Germline lookup yields CDR1 SNHLY and CDR2 FYNNEI. The CDR3 protein is CASSERVVPYEQYV. DNA for the CDR3: TGTGCCAGCAGTGAGAGAGTAGTCCCCTACGAGCAGTACGTC.

V and J are TRBV5-1 and TRBJ2-5; D is tentatively TRBD1 or TRBD2 (6 bases each). Germline V gene data show CDR1 as SGHRS and CDR2 as YFSETQ. The V and J ends lost 4 bases and 5 bases respectively, with 12 bases between them. This CDR3 has 13 residues. CDR3 bases: TGCGCCAGCAGCATGGGGGCGGGGGAGACCCAGTACTTC. As protein: CASSMGAGETQYF.

The chain links TRBV11-3 to TRBJ2-2; 8 bases line up with TRBD2. Trimming cost V 2 bases and J 1 base; bases outside gene matches: 3. The germline gives CDR1 SGHNT, CDR2 YENEEA. The CDR3 sequence is 16 residues long. Written as DNA, the CDR3 is TGTGCCAGCAGCTTAATCAGCGGGAGGAACACCGGGGAGCTGTTTTTT. This codes for CASSLISGRNTGELFF.